This T cell receptor beta chain was identified during a study of blood T cells in healthy people across ages. With a J-beta primer mix and a sample-barcoded 5' primer, a second PCR ran about 7 to 11 cycles. TCRdb processed the 5' RACE reads anew with MiXCR; each CDR3 protein has one entry. The table shows under 1 million distinct CDR3 sequences, with approximately 48% occurring only once. Germline lookup yields CDR1 GTSNPN and CDR2 SVGIG (reference sequence). This CDR3 comprises 16 residues. V shed 0 bases and J shed 1 base, with 16 bases lying between them. The rearrangement uses TRBV30 and TRBJ2-7, with D maybe TRBD1 (6 bases). Input material: blood. The TCR was taken from a man in his 60s in good health. DNA for the CDR3: TGTGCCTGGAGTGTAGGCCACGCAGGGGTTTCCTACGAGCAGTACTTC. Its translation is CAWSVGHAGVSYEQYF.